This record looks at one TCR beta chain sequence and its context. Its matching antigen is unknown. This sample was taken from a study of cytomegalovirus exposure and HLA in healthy donors. The CDR3 sequence is 14 residues long. CDR1 and CDR2 from the germline V gene are SGHDN and FVKESK. Deletions cut 1 base from V and 8 bases from J, with 12 bases between. PCR amplification relied on 60 Vbeta primers (plus 13 Jbeta primers). Libraries were prepared by immunoSEQ multiplex PCR; TCRdb keeps only in-frame clonotypes and omits some of them. Of about 84,000 clones in the sample, 63% were seen once. Whole-study results and caveats: For cytomegalovirus status, the classifier reportedly gave diagnoses with high specificity and sensitivity.

The V and J genes are TRBV14 and TRBJ1-5, with no clear D. The specimen sequenced was PBMCs. The receptor was isolated from a woman aged 40 to 50 in good health and CMV-seropositive. The CDR3 protein is CASSQGLGEEPQHF. The CDR3 coding sequence is TGTGCCAGCAGCCAAGGGTTGGGAGAGGAGCCCCAGCATTTT.